Presented here are 26 T cell receptor beta chains from one specimen sequenced in a study of beta chain features in type 1 diabetes. Expressed TCRB transcripts were sequenced, since all the RNA that had been isolated was reverse transcribed. Only in-frame clones appear in the TCRdb table, and some are missing; sequencing was by immunoSEQ multiplex PCR. The data show more than 300,000 clones, around 12% seen once. Sequencing was performed on naive CD4+ T cells from blood. The receptors were gathered from a man between 18 and 35 years old in good health.

This clone has more than one count but fewer than ten. The CDR3 coding sequence is TGTGCCAGCAGCGCGGGACTAGCGGGGGCGTTGGGAGAGACCCAGTACTTC. Its protein product is CASSAGLAGALGETQYF. The chain is built from TRBV9 and TRBJ2-5; 14 bases line up with TRBD2. J gave up 4 bases and V 3 bases, and 8 bases lay outside the gene matches. CDR1 is SGDLS and CDR2 is YYNGEE in the germline V gene. This CDR3 has 17 amino acids.

This clone was seen only a few times. The rearrangement uses TRBV5-1 and TRBJ2-3; TRBD2 matches at 9 bases. The CDR3 loop spans 16 amino acids. The germline V gene has CDR1 SGHRS and CDR2 YFSETQ. V was clipped by 5 bases and J by 1 base; unmatched bases: 8. The CDR3 DNA reads as TGCGCCAGCAGGAGGGAGATAGCGGGGGGCACAGATACGCAGTATTTT. Translated, it gives CASRREIAGGTDTQYF.

The chain recombines TRBV2 with TRBJ2-1; 13 nucleotides match TRBD2. After removal of 2 bases from V and 7 bases from J, the junction contained 8 bases not matched to a gene. The germline V gene encodes CDR1 SNHLY and CDR2 FYNNEI. There are 17 residues in the CDR3. CDR3 loop: CASSEMTLAGGLNEQFF. The CDR3 coding sequence is TGTGCCAGCAGTGAAATGACACTAGCGGGGGGGCTAAATGAGCAGTTCTTC.

This clone turned up a few times. The rearrangement links TRBV25-1 to TRBJ2-7; 9 bases align to TRBD1. The CDR3 runs 18 residues. After removal of 2 bases from V and 2 bases from J, the junction contained 13 bases not matched to a gene. Germline CDR1 and CDR2: MGHDK and SYGVNS. The chain's CDR3 is CASSERNPGQGLTYEQYF. Here the CDR3 DNA reads TGTGCCAGCAGTGAACGTAACCCGGGACAGGGTCTAACCTACGAGCAGTACTTC.

This chain joins TRBV28 and TRBJ1-2; 7 bases line up with TRBD1. The CDR3 spans 13 residues. V gave up 5 bases and J gave up 6 bases; unmatched junction bases: 6. Germline CDR1 reads MDHEN; CDR2 reads SYDVKM. The CDR3 is CASSVGTADGYTF. In DNA form, the CDR3 reads TGTGCCAGCAGTGTCGGGACAGCAGATGGCTACACCTTC.

This clone turned up a few times. This chain connects TRBV19 to TRBJ2-4; D uncertain. The V end was cut by 1 base, the J end by 0 bases, with 7 bases between. The V gene's germline CDR1 is LNHDA and CDR2 SQIVND (reference sequence). The CDR3 is 15 amino acids. CDR3 sequence reads: CASSIARLAKNIQYF. The CDR3 DNA reads TGTGCCAGTAGTATAGCCAGGCTAGCCAAAAACATTCAGTACTTC.

This clone was detected a few times. V usage is TRBV14 and J usage is TRBJ2-1; the D is unclear. This CDR3 is built from 17 residues. Germline V gene sequence: CDR1 SGHDN, CDR2 FVKESK. V was cut by 2 bases and J by 4 bases, with 18 bases left in between. CDR3 sequence: CASSQFSDSWPYNEQFF. The CDR3 DNA sequence: TGTGCCAGCAGCCAATTTTCGGATAGCTGGCCATACAATGAGCAGTTCTTC.

This chain connects TRBV30 to TRBJ2-1; 11 nucleotides line up with TRBD2. J was trimmed by 4 bases and V by 8 bases; bases with no gene match: 7. This CDR3 comprises 14 residues. The germline gives CDR1 GTSNPN, CDR2 SVGIG (reference sequence). The CDR3 is CARLAGGPYNEQFF. The CDR3 DNA follows: TGTGCCCGATTAGCGGGAGGGCCTTACAATGAGCAGTTCTTC.

The V call is TRBV19, the J call TRBJ2-5; tentatively, D is TRBD2 (7 bases). V was cut by 5 bases and J by 5 bases, with 12 bases left in between. CDR1 and CDR2 (germline): LNHDA, SQIVND (reference sequence). The CDR3 runs 13 residues. The CDR3 loop reads CASSRGAWETQYF. CDR3 sequence (DNA): TGTGCCAGTAGTCGGGGGGCTTGGGAGACCCAGTACTTC.

The CDR3 DNA follows: TGTGCCAGCAGCGTAGCGGGACAGAACTATGGCTACACCTTC. This gives the protein CASSVAGQNYGYTF. V usage is TRBV9 and J usage is TRBJ1-2; 7 bases are a match to TRBD1. V gave up 0 bases and J gave up 2 bases; unmatched junction bases: 1. Germline CDR1 and CDR2: SGDLS and YYNGEE. The CDR3 is 14 residues long.

In this sample, this clone turned up a few times. V usage is TRBV19 and J usage is TRBJ1-6; D is uncertain. The CDR3 consists of 15 residues. V dropped 5 bases and J dropped 6 bases, with 14 bases sitting between them. CDR1 is LNHDA, CDR2 SQIVND, per germline (reference sequence). In DNA, the CDR3 is TGTGCCAGTAGTCCACCGGGAGGGAGTAATTCACCCCTCCACTTT. It yields the protein CASSPPGGSNSPLHF.

The CDR3 is CASGADSAGADQPQHF. The CDR3 DNA follows: TGTGCCAGCGGCGCGGACAGTGCTGGGGCTGATCAGCCCCAGCATTTT. V usage is TRBV7-9 and J usage is TRBJ1-5; D perhaps matches TRBD1 (6 bases). V shed 8 bases and J shed 5 bases, with 22 bases lying between them. The CDR3 loop spans 16 amino acids. Germline V lookup: CDR1 SEHNR, CDR2 FQNEAQ (reference sequence).

The rearrangement links TRBV28 to TRBJ2-7; 8 bases match TRBD1. V gave up 4 bases and J gave up 6 bases; unmatched junction bases: 2. CDR3 length: 12 residues. CDR1 is MDHEN and CDR2 is SYDVKM in the germline V gene. DNA for the CDR3: TGTGCCAGCAGTTACGACAGGGGCGAGCAGTACTTC. Its protein is CASSYDRGEQYF.

This clone has more than one count but fewer than ten. CDR3 bases: TGTGCCAGCAGCTTAGAGGCGGGGGGGCGAGAGACCCAGTACTTC. It specifies CASSLEAGGRETQYF. V gene TRBV7-6 combines with J gene TRBJ2-5; TRBD2 matches at 9 bases. The germline V gene encodes CDR1 SGHVS and CDR2 FNYEAQ. CDR3 length equals 15 residues. The J segment lost 4 bases and the V segment lost 1 base, leaving 4 bases of the junction unmatched.

The genes are TRBV18 and TRBJ1-2, with a tentative D call TRBD1 (6 bases). The CDR3 totals 13 residues. V gave up 4 bases and J gave up 3 bases, with 9 bases separating them. The germline V gene encodes CDR1 KGHSH and CDR2 LQKENI. CDR3 nucleotides: TGTGCCAGCTCACTAAGGACAGACTATGGCTACACCTTC. It specifies CASSLRTDYGYTF.

The gene calls are TRBV30 and TRBJ2-2; 8 nucleotides line up with TRBD2. The CDR3 has 13 residues. Per germline, CDR1 GTSNPN and CDR2 SVGIG (reference sequence). Trimming at V came to 1 base and at J to 6 bases, leaving 1 base not matched to a gene. Here the CDR3 reads CAWSELAAGELFF. The CDR3 DNA reads TGTGCCTGGAGTGAACTAGCGGCCGGGGAGCTGTTTTTT.

This clone was recorded a few times. The same CDR3 is also encoded by other DNA sequences in this sample. The chain recombines TRBV4-2 with TRBJ2-7, with a possible D match to TRBD2 (5 bases). The germline V gene has CDR1 LGHNA and CDR2 YNFKEQ. CDR3 length equals 13 residues. The ends were cut back, 4 bases at V and 2 bases at J, with 9 bases in the middle. This CDR3 is CASSRSRAYEQYF. DNA for the CDR3: TGTGCCAGCAGCCGCTCGAGGGCCTACGAGCAGTACTTC.

The V and J genes are TRBV19 and TRBJ2-1, with TRBD2 identical over 7 bases. The germline gives CDR1 LNHDA, CDR2 SQIVND (reference sequence). Trimming cost V 8 bases and J 8 bases; bases outside gene matches: 12. This CDR3 contains 14 residues. The CDR3 DNA follows: TGTGCCAGTCTCTCGGGGGGAGAAGGCTATGAGCAGTTCTTC. Amino acid sequence: CASLSGGEGYEQFF.

This clone has only a few counts. This chain joins TRBV7-9 and TRBJ1-1; 9 bases agree with TRBD1. Losses at the gene ends were 11 bases for V and 4 bases for J; bases not matched to a gene: 14. The length of the CDR3 is 15 residues. Germline CDR1 SEHNR, CDR2 FQNEAQ (reference sequence). The CDR3 protein is CALDRGVIGGTEAFF. The DNA for the CDR3 is TGTGCCTTAGACAGGGGGGTAATCGGTGGCACTGAAGCTTTCTTT.

In this sample, this clone turned up a few times. This sequence joins TRBV29-1 and TRBJ2-1, with a weak D call TRBD1 (6 bases). Per the germline V gene, CDR1 is SQVTM and CDR2 is ANQGSEA. The CDR3 runs 16 residues. Trimming took 2 bases from V and 2 from J, leaving 16 bases between them. This CDR3 is CSVETRQAGAYNEQFF. CDR3 coding DNA: TGCAGCGTTGAAACCCGACAGGCTGGGGCCTACAATGAGCAGTTCTTC.

The sample holds a few counts of this clone. The genes are TRBV28 and TRBJ2-1; 8 nucleotides match TRBD1. CDR3 size: 15 residues. CDR1 and CDR2 from the germline V gene are MDHEN and SYDVKM. V gave up 6 bases and J gave up 7 bases; unmatched junction bases: 11. The CDR3 DNA is TGTGCCAGCAGCCCGATACCAGGGGGCAGGAATGAGCAGTTCTTC. It encodes CASSPIPGGRNEQFF.

V and J are TRBV5-1 and TRBJ2-3; TRBD1 agrees at 7 bases. The CDR3 runs to 15 residues. The germline V gene encodes CDR1 SGHRS and CDR2 YFSETQ. With 3 bases clipped from V and 0 bases from J, the junction kept 4 bases outside the gene matches. The CDR3 DNA is TGCGCCAGCAGCTACGACAGGGCTAGCACAGATACGCAGTATTTT. Amino acid sequence: CASSYDRASTDTQYF.

The chain has TRBV10-3 and TRBJ2-7; TRBD1 aligns across 8 bases. This CDR3 has 14 amino acids. J lost 9 bases, V lost 6 bases, and 13 bases had no gene match. Germline V gene lookup returns CDR1 ENHRY and CDR2 SYGVKD. As DNA, the CDR3 is TGTGCCATCAGACCGGACAGGGACGCCCTTGCGCAGTACTTC. It specifies CAIRPDRDALAQYF.

The chain recombines TRBV6-1 with TRBJ2-5; 10 bases line up with TRBD1. The CDR3 loop spans 15 amino acids. Germline assignment: CDR1 MNHNS and CDR2 SASEGT. J lost 5 bases, V lost 1 base, and 4 bases had no gene match. The CDR3 sequence: CASSEGGQGTETQYF. Here the CDR3 DNA reads TGTGCCAGCAGTGAAGGGGGACAGGGGACGGAGACCCAGTACTTC.

This clone was seen more than once but under ten times. This chain joins TRBV6-5 and TRBJ2-1; D is possibly TRBD2 (5 bases). Trimming shortened V by 7 bases and J by 7 bases, and 11 bases separated the two germline ends. The CDR3 has 12 residues. Per germline, CDR1 MNHEY and CDR2 SVGAGI. CDR3 bases: TGTGCCAGCAAGGCTAGCTATAATGAGCAGTTCTTC. Amino acid sequence: CASKASYNEQFF.

Only a few counts were recorded for this clone. This rearrangement joins TRBV5-4 to TRBJ2-5; 8 nucleotides match TRBD2. Trimming took 4 bases from V and 5 from J; bases not matched to a gene: 19. Germline V gene lookup returns CDR1 SGHNT and CDR2 YYREEE (reference sequence). The CDR3 consists of 18 residues. CDR3 amino acids: CASSPPEGRLASGETQYF. The CDR3 coding sequence is TGTGCCAGCAGCCCCCCAGAGGGGAGACTAGCGTCGGGGGAGACCCAGTACTTC.